These T cell receptor beta chains were read from a single sample in a study of T cell responses to AZD1222 COVID-19 vaccine. The protocol was immunoSEQ multiplex PCR, while the TCRdb copy is restricted to in-frame clones and leaves out a portion. The sample records 150,000 or so clones, 90% being singletons. Sequencing used peripheral blood, obtained on day 0 of AZD1222 vaccination. The receptors shown here come from an adult in good health. Each CDR3 is given with its conserved first and last residue. The order of the fields is clone size, D gene, J gene, V gene, CDR3 protein. A D gene is named only where the DNA matches it firmly. Not every row has a clone size; where given, it reads once, few, many or a size class.

-	TRBD1	TRBJ1-2	TRBV2	CASSPEGQGSGYTF
-	TRBD2	TRBJ2-2	TRBV5-4	CASSPPSGGQRTGELFF
-	TRBD2	TRBJ2-4	TRBV30	CAWRRSLAGVSEYF
once	-	TRBJ1-1	TRBV29-1	CSVVSPPNTEAFF
-	-	TRBJ1-2	TRBV7-9	CASSTLVGTF
-	-	TRBJ1-2	TRBV6-6	CASRLTQGGSGYTF
-	-	TRBJ2-3	TRBV6-4	CASSESESDTQYF
-	-	TRBJ1-5	TRBV27	CASSSGNLWPQHF
-	TRBD1	TRBJ2-5	TRBV5-1	CASSLDGQGGGETQYF
-	-	TRBJ1-1	TRBV19	CASSIPPTGITEAFF
-	TRBD1	TRBJ1-1	TRBV12-5	CASGSSGGREAFF
-	-	TRBJ1-6	TRBV19	CASSARTANNSPLHF
-	TRBD2	TRBJ2-3	TRBV15	CATSRKTRGGPSRTDTQYF
-	TRBD2	TRBJ2-2	TRBV5-1	CASSLTSGVGTGELFF
-	-	TRBJ2-1	TRBV11-2	CASSPAVSYNEQFF
-	TRBD1	TRBJ1-5	TRBV2	CASSWDRAMVNQPQHF
-	-	TRBJ1-3	TRBV19	CPRPAFSGNTIYF
-	-	TRBJ2-1	TRBV7-9	CASSLGGWGDGSYNEQFF
-	-	TRBJ1-2	TRBV28	CASSLLVPPSGYTF
-	-	TRBJ2-7	TRBV29-1	CSVERPDRNEQYF
-	-	TRBJ2-1	TRBV7-2	CASSPWVDRDRRFF
-	-	TRBJ2-2	TRBV2	CASSVGWTGELFF
-	TRBD1	TRBJ2-7	TRBV2	CASRGTGQREQYF
-	-	TRBJ1-3	TRBV28	CASSLWRGSGNTIYF
once	TRBD1	TRBJ1-6	TRBV6-2/TRBV6-3	CASSYSGRQGAPYNSPLHF
-	TRBD2	TRBJ2-3	TRBV6-1	CASSDSPSGGGTDTQYF
-	-	TRBJ2-7	TRBV28	CASSLPDVRGPNEQYF
-	-	TRBJ2-3	TRBV19	CASSKGLDTQYF
-	-	TRBJ1-4	TRBV4-3	CASSQGGGLQRGEKLFF
once	-	TRBJ1-5	TRBV28	CASSLRRELNQPQHF
-	-	TRBJ1-1	TRBV6-2/TRBV6-3	CASSQPAPRAFF
-	-	TRBJ1-1	TRBV14	CASSQVGRALVTEAFF
-	TRBD2	TRBJ2-5	TRBV7-6	CASSQLKLAGIETQYF
-	-	TRBJ1-1	TRBV6-4	CASSEGAGGLEAFF
-	TRBD1	TRBJ2-1	TRBV29-1	CSVERQGGYNEQFF
-	-	TRBJ1-5	TRBV7-8	CASSLTIQAGNQPQHF
-	-	TRBJ1-2	TRBV3-1/TRBV3-2	CASSQDLATANYGYTF
-	-	TRBJ1-4	TRBV15	CATSRDWGVQEKLFF
once	-	TRBJ1-4	TRBV10-3	CAISEGVNRLFF
-	-	TRBJ1-2	TRBV28	CASSSNPNYGYTF
many	-	TRBJ1-5	TRBV4-1	CASSQDEVVKRRGFEQPQHF
-	-	TRBJ1-1	TRBV4-3	CASSQVRVMNTEAFF
once	TRBD1	TRBJ2-7	TRBV3-1/TRBV3-2	CASSRDRDYEQYF
-	-	TRBJ1-2	TRBV5-1	CASSFHRRKYGYTF